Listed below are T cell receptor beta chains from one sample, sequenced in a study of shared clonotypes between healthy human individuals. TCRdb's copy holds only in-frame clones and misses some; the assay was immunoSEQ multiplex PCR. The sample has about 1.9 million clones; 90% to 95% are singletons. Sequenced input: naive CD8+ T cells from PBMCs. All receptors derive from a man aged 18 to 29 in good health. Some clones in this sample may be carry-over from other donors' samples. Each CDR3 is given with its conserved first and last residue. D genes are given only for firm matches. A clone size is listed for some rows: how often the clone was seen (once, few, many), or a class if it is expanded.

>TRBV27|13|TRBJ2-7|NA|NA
CASSPGTAYEQYF
TGTGCCAGCAGTCCGGGGACCGCTTACGAGCAGTACTTC
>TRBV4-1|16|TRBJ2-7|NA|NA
CASSDQMDGSSYEQYF
TGCGCCAGCAGCGATCAAATGGACGGGAGCTCCTACGAGCAGTACTTC
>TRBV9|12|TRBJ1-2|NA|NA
CASSPQNGGYTF
TGTGCCAGCAGCCCCCAGAACGGTGGCTACACCTTC
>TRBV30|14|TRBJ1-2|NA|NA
CAWCPTGWNYGYTF
TGTGCCTGGTGTCCGACAGGATGGAACTATGGCTACACCTTC
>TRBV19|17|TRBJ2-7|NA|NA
CASSIEAGTGYSYEQYF
TGTGCCAGTAGTATAGAAGCCGGGACGGGATATTCCTACGAGCAGTACTTC
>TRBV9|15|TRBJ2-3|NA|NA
CASSVATTPTDTQYF
TGTGCCAGCAGCGTAGCTACAACCCCAACAGATACGCAGTATTTT
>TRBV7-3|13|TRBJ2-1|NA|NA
CASSAKATNEQFF
TGTGCCAGCAGCGCAAAAGCGACGAATGAGCAGTTCTTC
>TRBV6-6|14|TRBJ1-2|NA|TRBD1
CASTLPGTGNGYTF
TGTGCCAGCACCCTCCCCGGGACAGGGAATGGCTACACCTTC
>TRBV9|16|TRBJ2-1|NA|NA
CASSSNVRDLDNEQFF
TGTGCCAGCAGCTCAAACGTCCGGGACCTCGACAATGAGCAGTTCTTC
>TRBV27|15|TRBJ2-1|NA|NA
CASSLILAPYNEQFF
TGTGCCAGCAGTTTAATACTAGCCCCCTACAATGAGCAGTTCTTC
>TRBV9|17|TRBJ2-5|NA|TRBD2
CASSGKREEVFEETQYF
TGTGCCAGCAGCGGCAAGCGGGAGGAGGTTTTTGAGGAGACCCAGTACTTC
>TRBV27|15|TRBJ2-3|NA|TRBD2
CASRRGTSVTDTQYF
TGTGCCAGCAGAAGAGGGACTAGCGTCACAGATACGCAGTATTTT
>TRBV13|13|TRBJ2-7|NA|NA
CASSFEGSYEQYF
TGTGCCAGCAGCTTTGAGGGTTCCTACGAGCAGTACTTC
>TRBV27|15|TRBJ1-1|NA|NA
CASSSHRTSNTEAFF
TGTGCCAGCAGTTCTCATAGGACATCTAACACTGAAGCTTTCTTT
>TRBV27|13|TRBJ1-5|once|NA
CASSLFQYQPQHF
TGTGCCAGCAGTTTATTCCAGTATCAGCCCCAGCATTTT
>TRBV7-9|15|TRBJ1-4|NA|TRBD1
CASGRGPQLDEKLFF
TGTGCCAGCGGAAGGGGGCCGCAACTGGATGAAAAACTGTTTTTT
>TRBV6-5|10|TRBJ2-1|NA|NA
CASGGNEQFF
TGTGCCAGCGGGGGTAATGAGCAGTTCTTC
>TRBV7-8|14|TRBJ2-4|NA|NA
CASSLVTAAGVQYF
TGTGCCAGCAGCTTAGTAACGGCGGCTGGGGTTCAGTACTTC
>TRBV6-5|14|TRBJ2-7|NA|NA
CASSWSEGRYEQYF
TGTGCCAGCAGTTGGTCGGAGGGTCGCTACGAGCAGTACTTC
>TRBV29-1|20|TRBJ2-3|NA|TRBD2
CSVEDPGTSGVLPRTDTQYF
TGCAGCGTTGAAGATCCCGGGACTAGCGGGGTCCTGCCTCGCACAGATACGCAGTATTTT
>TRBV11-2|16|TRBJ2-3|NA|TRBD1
CASSWGDRDGWVTQYF
TGTGCCAGCAGCTGGGGGGACAGGGATGGCTGGGTTACGCAGTATTTT
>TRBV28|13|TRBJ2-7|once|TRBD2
CASTVTSAYEQYF
TGTGCCAGCACCGTGACTAGCGCTTACGAGCAGTACTTC
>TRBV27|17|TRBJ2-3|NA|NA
CASSPKIYPTFEDTQYF
TGTGCCAGCAGTCCGAAAATCTACCCCACCTTCGAGGATACGCAGTATTTT
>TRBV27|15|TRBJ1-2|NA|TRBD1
CASSSLGQGRYGYTF
TGTGCCAGCAGTTCTCTGGGACAGGGGCGCTATGGCTACACCTTC
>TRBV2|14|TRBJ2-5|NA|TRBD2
CASLGLAGGETQYF
TGTGCCAGTCTAGGACTAGCGGGGGGAGAGACCCAGTACTTC
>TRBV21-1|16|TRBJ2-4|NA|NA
CASSISPGSIGNIQYF
TGTGCCAGCAGCATCTCCCCGGGGAGTATTGGGAACATTCAGTACTTC
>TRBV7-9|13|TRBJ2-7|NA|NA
CASSFAGAREQYF
TGTGCCAGCAGCTTCGCAGGGGCCCGCGAGCAGTACTTC
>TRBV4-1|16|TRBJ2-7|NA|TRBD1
CASSPPGTGVHYEQYF
TGCGCCAGCAGCCCCCCCGGGACAGGGGTTCATTACGAGCAGTACTTC
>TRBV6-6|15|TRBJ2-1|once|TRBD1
CASSEGTGGEDEQFF
TGTGCCAGCAGTGAGGGGACAGGGGGAGAGGATGAGCAGTTCTTC
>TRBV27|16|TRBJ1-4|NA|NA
CASRTYRETTNEKLFF
TGTGCCAGCAGGACCTACAGGGAGACAACTAATGAAAAACTGTTTTTT
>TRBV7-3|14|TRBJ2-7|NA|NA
CASSRSWNDHEQYF
TGTGCCAGCAGTCGGTCGTGGAATGACCACGAGCAGTACTTC
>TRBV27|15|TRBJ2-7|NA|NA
CASSPLRQQLYEQYF
TGTGCCAGCAGTCCCCTAAGGCAACAGCTCTACGAGCAGTACTTC
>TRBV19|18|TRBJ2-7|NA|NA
CASSIAHRGSGISGEQYF
TGTGCCAGTAGTATTGCACACCGGGGTAGCGGTATATCTGGCGAGCAGTACTTC
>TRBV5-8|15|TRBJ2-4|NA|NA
CASSTQGLAKNIQYF
TGTGCCAGCAGCACGCAGGGGCTTGCCAAAAACATTCAGTACTTC
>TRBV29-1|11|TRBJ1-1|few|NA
CSVDLGTEAFF
TGCAGCGTTGATCTGGGCACTGAAGCTTTCTTT